This is a list of T cell receptor beta chains from one sample in a study of cytomegalovirus exposure and HLA in healthy donors. Here immunoSEQ multiplex PCR was the method, and the copy in TCRdb shows in-frame clones only, minus some. The data show around 94,000 clones, approximately 87% seen once. The sequencing sample was made of PBMCs. The receptor source for this set is a man aged 35 to 55 in good health and CMV-seronegative. Each CDR3 is given with its conserved first and last residue. A D gene is named only where the DNA matches it firmly. Expanded clones get a size class; other rows say once, few or many, or leave the size out.

TRBV7-2	TRBJ2-7	-	TRBD1	CASSSNRGSYEQYF	TGTGCCAGCAGCTCCAACAGGGGATCCTACGAGCAGTACTTC
TRBV2	TRBJ1-4	few	-	CASSQEVDEKLFF	TGTGCCAGCAGTCAGGAGGTTGATGAAAAACTGTTTTTT
TRBV5-1	TRBJ1-5	-	-	CASSLATGSQPQHF	TGCGCCAGCAGCTTGGCTACAGGGAGTCAGCCCCAGCATTTT
TRBV9	TRBJ1-2	-	TRBD1	CASSVDSRSGGNYGYTF	TGTGCCAGCAGCGTAGATAGCCGGTCAGGGGGGAACTATGGCTACACCTTC
TRBV29-1	TRBJ2-7	-	-	CSDLDRSSYEQYF	TGCAGCGACTTGGACAGAAGCTCCTACGAGCAGTACTTC
TRBV6-5	TRBJ2-7	-	TRBD1	CASSPVGTGAYEQYF	TGTGCCAGCAGCCCGGTGGGGACAGGGGCCTACGAGCAGTACTTC
TRBV4-3	TRBJ2-4	-	-	CASSQDSLSLKNIQYF	TGCGCCAGCAGCCAAGATTCGCTAAGCCTCAAAAACATTCAGTACTTC
TRBV7-8	TRBJ1-3	-	TRBD1	CASSFRDRNSGNTIYF	TGTGCCAGCAGCTTCCGGGACAGAAATTCTGGAAACACCATATATTTT
TRBV18	TRBJ1-6	once	-	CASSPLGQVLNSPLHF	TGTGCCAGCTCACCACTTGGGCAGGTCTTGAATTCACCCCTCCACTTT
TRBV7-2	TRBJ2-3	-	TRBD2	CASSLDGLAGRTDTQYF	TGTGCCAGCAGCTTGGATGGACTAGCGGGGCGCACAGATACGCAGTATTTT
TRBV5-1	TRBJ2-7	-	-	CASSFRTASYEQYF	TGCGCCAGCAGCTTCCGGACAGCCTCCTACGAGCAGTACTTC
TRBV11-1	TRBJ2-1	once	-	CASSLARTSYNEQFF	TGTGCCAGCAGCTTAGCCAGAACCTCCTACAATGAGCAGTTCTTC
TRBV30	TRBJ1-6	few	TRBD1	CAHETGDDSPLHF	TGTGCCCACGAAACAGGGGACGATTCACCCCTCCACTTT
TRBV19	TRBJ1-1	-	TRBD1	CASSRTGGITEAFF	TGTGCCAGTAGTCGTACAGGGGGCATCACTGAAGCTTTCTTT
TRBV5-4	TRBJ1-3	few	-	CASSAPGAGNTIYF	TGTGCCAGCAGCGCGCCGGGGGCTGGAAACACCATATATTTT
TRBV5-1	TRBJ1-6	once	-	CASSLVDRYNSPLHF	TGCGCCAGCAGCTTGGTTGACAGATATAATTCACCCCTCCACTTT
TRBV7-9	TRBJ1-2	-	-	CASSGRGGNGYTF	TGTGCCAGCAGCGGCAGAGGAGGGAATGGCTACACCTTC
TRBV10-1	TRBJ1-4	-	TRBD1	CASSAGTGGEEKLFF	TGCGCCAGCAGTGCCGGGACAGGGGGAGAAGAAAAACTGTTTTTT
TRBV7-9	TRBJ1-2	-	-	CASTPIETYGYTF	TGTGCCAGCACCCCGATCGAGACTTATGGCTACACCTTC
TRBV5-5	TRBJ1-1	few	-	CASSLVGGHTEAFF	TGTGCCAGCAGCTTGGTGGGAGGGCACACTGAAGCTTTCTTT
TRBV7-9	TRBJ2-7	-	TRBD1	CASSYQGASIYEQYF	TGTGCCAGCAGCTATCAGGGGGCCTCTATCTACGAGCAGTACTTC
TRBV7-9	TRBJ2-1	once	-	CSSQGYNEQFF	TGTTCCAGTCAGGGATACAATGAGCAGTTCTTC